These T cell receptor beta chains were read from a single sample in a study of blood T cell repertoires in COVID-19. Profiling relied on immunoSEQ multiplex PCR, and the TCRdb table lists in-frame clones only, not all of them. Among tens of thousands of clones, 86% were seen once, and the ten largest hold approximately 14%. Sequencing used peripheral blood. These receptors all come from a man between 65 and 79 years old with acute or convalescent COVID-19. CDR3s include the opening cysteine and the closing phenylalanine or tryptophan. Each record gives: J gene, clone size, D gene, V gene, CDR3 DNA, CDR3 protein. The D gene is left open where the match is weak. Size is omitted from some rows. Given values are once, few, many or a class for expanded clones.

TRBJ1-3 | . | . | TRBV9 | TGTGCCAGCAGCGTTGGAGCCCTTAACCGAAACACCATATATTTT | CASSVGALNRNTIYF
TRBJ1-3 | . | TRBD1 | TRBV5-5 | TGTGCCAGCAGTACCGGGACAGTCTCTGGAAACACCATATATTTT | CASSTGTVSGNTIYF
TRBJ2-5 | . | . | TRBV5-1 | TGCGCCAGCAGCTTGGCCGGGTCAGGGCAAGAGACCCAGTACTTC | CASSLAGSGQETQYF
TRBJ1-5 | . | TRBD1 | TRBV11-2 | TGTGCCAGCAGCTTATCGACAGGGGGCTCCAATCAGCCCCAGCATTTT | CASSLSTGGSNQPQHF
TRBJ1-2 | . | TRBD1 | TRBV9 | TGTGCCAGCAGCCCTGGGACAGTGGAGGGTTATGGCTACACCTTC | CASSPGTVEGYGYTF
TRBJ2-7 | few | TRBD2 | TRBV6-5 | TGTGCCAGCAGTCGCCAGCGGGAGGGAACCTACGAGCAGTACTTC | CASSRQREGTYEQYF
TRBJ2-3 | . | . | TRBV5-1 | TGCGCCAGCAGCTTTTCTACCCGACTAGGATCAGATACGCAGTATTTT | CASSFSTRLGSDTQYF
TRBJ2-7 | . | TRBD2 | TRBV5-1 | TGCGCCAGCAGCCTCGGGACTAGCGGGAGGGAAACCTACGAGCAGTACTTC | CASSLGTSGRETYEQYF
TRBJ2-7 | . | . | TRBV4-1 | TGCGCCAGCAGCCGGGAGGCACATTCGGAGCAGTACTTC | CASSREAHSEQYF
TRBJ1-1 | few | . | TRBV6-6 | TGTGCCAGCACTACCGAGACAATGAACACTGAAGCTTTCTTT | CASTTETMNTEAFF
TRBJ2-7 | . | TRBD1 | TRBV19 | TGTGCCAGTAGCATAATGACAGGGACCTACGAGCAGTACTTC | CASSIMTGTYEQYF
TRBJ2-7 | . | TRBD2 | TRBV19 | TGTGCCAGTGATTCTGGGGAGGGGTACGAGCAGTACTTC | CASDSGEGYEQYF
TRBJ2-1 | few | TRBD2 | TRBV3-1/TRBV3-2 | TGTGCCAGCAGCCATCGGGGGGGACTAGCGGGAGGTAGCTACAATGAGCAGTTCTTC | CASSHRGGLAGGSYNEQFF
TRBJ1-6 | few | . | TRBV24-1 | TGTGCCACCAGTGGGGGGCCTTACCTCGGCTGGCTCCACTTT | CATSGGPYLGWLHF
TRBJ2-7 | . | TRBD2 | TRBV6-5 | TGTGCCAGCCGCTCTAGCGGGAGTGTTGGGCAGTACTTC | CASRSSGSVGQYF
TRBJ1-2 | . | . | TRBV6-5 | TGTGCCAGCAGTTATGACAGCGCAGATCCCTGCTACACCTTC | CASSYDSADPCYTF
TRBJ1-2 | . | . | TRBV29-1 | TGCAGCGTTATCCCCTCAGGGTTTAACTATGGCTACACCTTC | CSVIPSGFNYGYTF
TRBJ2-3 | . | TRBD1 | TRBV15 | TGTGCCACCAGCAGAGATAGGACAGGGTCGGCAGATACGCAGTATTTT | CATSRDRTGSADTQYF
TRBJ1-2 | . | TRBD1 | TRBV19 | TGTGCCAGTAGTATAATAGGGACAGGGGAGAACCTTTCTGGCTACACCTTC | CASSIIGTGENLSGYTF
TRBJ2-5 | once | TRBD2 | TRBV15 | TGTGCCACCAGCAGAGATAATATTCTAGCGGGGGGCTTGGAGACCCAGTACTTC | CATSRDNILAGGLETQYF
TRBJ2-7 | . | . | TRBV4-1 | TGCGCCAGCAGCCTGACCCCGGGACACCCCTACGAGCAGTACTTC | CASSLTPGHPYEQYF
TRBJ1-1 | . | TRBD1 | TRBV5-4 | TGTGCCAGCAGCCCCGGGACAGCCATGAACACTGAAGCTTTCTTT | CASSPGTAMNTEAFF
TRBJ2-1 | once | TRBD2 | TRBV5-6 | TGTGCCAGCAGCTCCGTGGAGCGAGCGGGAGGACGTTACAATGAGCAGTTCTTC | CASSSVERAGGRYNEQFF
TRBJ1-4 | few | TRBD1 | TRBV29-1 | TGCAGCGTTGATGGGACAGGGGGTGAAAAACTGTTTTTT | CSVDGTGGEKLFF
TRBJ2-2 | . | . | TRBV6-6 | TGTGCCAGCAGTTACTCCCAAGACGGGGTGCTGTTTTTT | CASSYSQDGVLFF
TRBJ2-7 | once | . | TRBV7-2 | TGTGCCAGCTCCGGGGACACCTACGAGCAGTACTTC | CASSGDTYEQYF
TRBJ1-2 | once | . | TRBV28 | TGTGCCAGCAGTTTGACAGCCCAGTATGGCTACACCTTC | CASSLTAQYGYTF
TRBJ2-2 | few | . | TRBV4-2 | TGTGCCAGCAGCCAAGATTTCTTAATCGGGGAGCTGTTTTTT | CASSQDFLIGELFF
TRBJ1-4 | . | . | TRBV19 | TGTGCCAGTAGTCCTGACACCTTCCTCCTTCGGAATGAAAAACTGTTTTTT | CASSPDTFLLRNEKLFF
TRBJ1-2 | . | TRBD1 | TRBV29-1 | TGCAGCGCAGGACAGGGCTCGGTTGGCTACACCTTC | CSAGQGSVGYTF
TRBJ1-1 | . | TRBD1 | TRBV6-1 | TGTGCCAGCAGTGAAAAACAGGACAGGGTACAGGCTTTCTTT | CASSEKQDRVQAFF
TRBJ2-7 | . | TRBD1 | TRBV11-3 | TGTGCCAGCAGCCCCCCCGACAGGGTCTACGAGCAGTACTTC | CASSPPDRVYEQYF
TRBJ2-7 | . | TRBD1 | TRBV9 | TGTGCCAGCAGCGGGCACAGGGGGGACTACGAGCAGTACTTC | CASSGHRGDYEQYF
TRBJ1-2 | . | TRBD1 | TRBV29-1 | TGCAGCGTTGCGGACAGGGGCTATGGCTACACCTTC | CSVADRGYGYTF
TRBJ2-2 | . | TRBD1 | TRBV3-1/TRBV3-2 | TGTGCCAGCAGCTCCAACAGGGGGAACACCGGGGAGCTGTTTTTT | CASSSNRGNTGELFF
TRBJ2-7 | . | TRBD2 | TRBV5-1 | TGCGCCAGCAGCTTGTCGAGCGGGGCGGCCTACGAGCAGTACTTC | CASSLSSGAAYEQYF
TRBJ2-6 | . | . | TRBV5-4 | TGTGCCAGCAGTTGGTATCGGGACTCTGGGGCCAACGTCCTGACTTTC | CASSWYRDSGANVLTF
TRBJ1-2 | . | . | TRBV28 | TGTGCCAGCAGACAGCTCTATGGCTACACCTTC | CASRQLYGYTF
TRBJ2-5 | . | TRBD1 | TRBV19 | TGTGCCAGTAGTATCGTAGGACAGGGGGCTGGAGAGACCCAGTACTTC | CASSIVGQGAGETQYF
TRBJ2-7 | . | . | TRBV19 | TGTGCCAGTAGTATATCGTCAGGACTCCCCTACGAGCAGTACTTC | CASSISSGLPYEQYF
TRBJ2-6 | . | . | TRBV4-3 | TGCGCCAGCAGCCCCAACAATGGGGCCAACGTCCTGACTTTC | CASSPNNGANVLTF
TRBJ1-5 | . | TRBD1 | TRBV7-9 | TGTGCCAGCAGCTTGACAGGGGGCGATCAGCCCCAGCATTTT | CASSLTGGDQPQHF
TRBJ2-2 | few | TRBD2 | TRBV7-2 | TGTGCCAGCAGCTTAAAGCGGGGGACGAACACCGGGGAGCTGTTTTTT | CASSLKRGTNTGELFF
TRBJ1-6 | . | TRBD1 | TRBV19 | TGTGCCAGTAGTTCCGGACAGGGGTCGGCACCCCTCCACTTT | CASSSGQGSAPLHF
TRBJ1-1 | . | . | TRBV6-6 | TGTGCCAGCAGTTATCAGGGGCCCGGGAACACTGAAGCTTTCTTT | CASSYQGPGNTEAFF
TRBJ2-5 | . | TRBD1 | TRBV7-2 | TGTGCCAGCAGCTCTCACAGGGGGCGAGGTGTGACCCAGTACTTC | CASSSHRGRGVTQYF
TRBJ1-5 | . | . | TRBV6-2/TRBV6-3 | TGTGCCAGCAGTTACGAGGGCGGGGGTGGCAGCAATCAGCCCCAGCATTTT | CASSYEGGGGSNQPQHF